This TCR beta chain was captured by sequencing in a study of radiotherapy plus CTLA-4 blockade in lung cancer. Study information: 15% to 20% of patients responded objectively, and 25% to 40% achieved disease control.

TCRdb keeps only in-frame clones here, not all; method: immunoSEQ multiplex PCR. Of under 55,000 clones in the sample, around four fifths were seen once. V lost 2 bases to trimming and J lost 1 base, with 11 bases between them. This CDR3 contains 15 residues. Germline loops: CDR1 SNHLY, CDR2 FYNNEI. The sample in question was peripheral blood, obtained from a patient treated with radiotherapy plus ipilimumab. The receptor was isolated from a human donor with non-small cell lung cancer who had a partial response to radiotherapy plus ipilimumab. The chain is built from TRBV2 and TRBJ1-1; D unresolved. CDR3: CASSEPTGSNTEAFF. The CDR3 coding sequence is TGTGCCAGCAGTGAACCAACGGGATCGAACACTGAAGCTTTCTTT.